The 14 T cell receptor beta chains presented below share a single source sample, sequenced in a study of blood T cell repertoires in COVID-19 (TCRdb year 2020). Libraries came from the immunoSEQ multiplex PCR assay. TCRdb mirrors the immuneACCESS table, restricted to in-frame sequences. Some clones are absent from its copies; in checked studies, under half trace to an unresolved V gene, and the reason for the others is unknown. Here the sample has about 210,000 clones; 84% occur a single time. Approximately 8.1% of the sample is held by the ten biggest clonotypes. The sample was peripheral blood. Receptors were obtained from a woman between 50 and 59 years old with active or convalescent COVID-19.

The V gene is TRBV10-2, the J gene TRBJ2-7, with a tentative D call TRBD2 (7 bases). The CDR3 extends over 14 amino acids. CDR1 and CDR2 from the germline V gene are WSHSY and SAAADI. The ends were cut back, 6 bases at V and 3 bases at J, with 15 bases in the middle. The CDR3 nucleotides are TGCGCCAGCAGGCCCGAAGGGGGGGTCTACGAGCAGTACGTC. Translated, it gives CASRPEGGVYEQYV.

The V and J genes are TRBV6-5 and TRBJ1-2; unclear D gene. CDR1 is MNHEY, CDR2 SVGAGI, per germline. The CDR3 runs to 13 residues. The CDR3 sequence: CAYRGGRNYGYTF. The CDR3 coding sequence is TGTGCGTATCGCGGAGGGAGAAACTATGGCTACACCTTC.

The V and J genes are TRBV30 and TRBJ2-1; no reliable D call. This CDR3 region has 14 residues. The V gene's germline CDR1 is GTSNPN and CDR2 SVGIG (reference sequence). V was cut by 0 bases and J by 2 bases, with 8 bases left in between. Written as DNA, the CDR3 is TGTGCCTGGAGTGTAGGCGGCCCCTACAATGAGCAGTTCTTC. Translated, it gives CAWSVGGPYNEQFF.

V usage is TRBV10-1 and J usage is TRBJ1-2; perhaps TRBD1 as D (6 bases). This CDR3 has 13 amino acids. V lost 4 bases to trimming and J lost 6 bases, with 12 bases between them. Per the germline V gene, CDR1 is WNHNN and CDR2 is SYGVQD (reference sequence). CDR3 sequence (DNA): TGCGCCAGCAGTGTAGGCAGGGGAGATGGCTACACCTTC. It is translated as CASSVGRGDGYTF.

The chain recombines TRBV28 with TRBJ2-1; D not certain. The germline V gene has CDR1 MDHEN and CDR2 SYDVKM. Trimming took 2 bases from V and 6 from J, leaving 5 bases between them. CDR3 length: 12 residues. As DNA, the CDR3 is TGTGCCAGCAGTTTAATCGGCAATGAGCAGTTCTTC. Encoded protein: CASSLIGNEQFF. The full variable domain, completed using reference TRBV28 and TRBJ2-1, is DVKVTQSSRYLVKRTGEKVFLECVQDMDHENMFWYRQDPGLGLRLIYFSYDVKMKEKGDIPEGYSVSREKKERFSLILESASTNQTSMYLCASSLIGNEQFFGPGTRLTVL.

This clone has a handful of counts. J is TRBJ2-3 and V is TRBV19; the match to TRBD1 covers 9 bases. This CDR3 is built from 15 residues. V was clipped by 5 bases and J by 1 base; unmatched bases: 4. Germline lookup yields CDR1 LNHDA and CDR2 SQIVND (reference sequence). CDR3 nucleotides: TGTGCCAGTAGTCCGCGGACAGGGGGCACAGATACGCAGTATTTT. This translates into CASSPRTGGTDTQYF.

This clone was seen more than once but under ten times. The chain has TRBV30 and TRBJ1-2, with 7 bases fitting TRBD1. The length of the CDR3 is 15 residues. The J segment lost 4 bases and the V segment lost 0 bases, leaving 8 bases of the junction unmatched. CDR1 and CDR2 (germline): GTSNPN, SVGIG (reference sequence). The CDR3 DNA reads TGTGCCTGGAGTGTACCCAGGGGGTTTTTCTATGGCTACACCTTC. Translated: CAWSVPRGFFYGYTF.

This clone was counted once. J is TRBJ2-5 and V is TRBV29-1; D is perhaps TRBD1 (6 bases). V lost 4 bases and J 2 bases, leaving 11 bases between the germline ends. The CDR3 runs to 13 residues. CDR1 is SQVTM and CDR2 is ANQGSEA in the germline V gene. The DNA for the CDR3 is TGCAGCGTTGTCGGCAGGGGACAAGAGACCCAGTACTTC. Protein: CSVVGRGQETQYF.

CDR3 residues: CASSYLASGTYNEQFF. Here the CDR3 DNA reads TGTGCCAGCAGTTACCTGGCTAGCGGTACCTACAATGAGCAGTTCTTC. This chain uses TRBV6-5 with TRBJ2-1; 7 bases are a match to TRBD2. The germline V gene has CDR1 MNHEY and CDR2 SVGAGI. The CDR3 consists of 16 residues. Unmatched junction bases numbered 6, after V lost 2 bases and J lost 2 bases.

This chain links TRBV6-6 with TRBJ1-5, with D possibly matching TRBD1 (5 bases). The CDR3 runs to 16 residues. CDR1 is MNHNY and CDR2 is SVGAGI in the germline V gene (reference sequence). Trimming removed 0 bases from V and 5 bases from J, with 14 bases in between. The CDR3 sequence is CASSYSVGGGDQPQHF. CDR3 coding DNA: TGTGCCAGCAGTTACTCAGTCGGCGGGGGGGATCAGCCCCAGCATTTT.

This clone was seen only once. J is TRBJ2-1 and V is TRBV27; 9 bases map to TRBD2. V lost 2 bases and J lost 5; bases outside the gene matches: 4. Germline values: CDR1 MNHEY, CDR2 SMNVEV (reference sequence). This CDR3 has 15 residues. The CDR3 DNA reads TGTGCCAGCAGTTTAGGGACTAGCAGCCACAATGAGCAGTTCTTC. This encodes CASSLGTSSHNEQFF.

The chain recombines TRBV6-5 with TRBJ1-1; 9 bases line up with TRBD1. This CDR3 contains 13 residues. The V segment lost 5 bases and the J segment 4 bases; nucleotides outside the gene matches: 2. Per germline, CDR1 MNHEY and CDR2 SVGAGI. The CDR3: CASSTTGGTEAFF. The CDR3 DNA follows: TGTGCCAGCAGTACGACAGGGGGCACTGAAGCTTTCTTT.

This CDR3 is CASSQEGTGIREQFF. CDR3 nucleotides: TGTGCCAGCAGCCAAGAGGGCACGGGGATCAGGGAGCAGTTCTTC. The chain recombines TRBV3-1 (or the pseudogene TRBV3-2) with TRBJ2-1; tentative D call: TRBD2 (5 bases). V was cut by 0 bases and J by 10 bases, with 16 bases left in between. The CDR3 spans 15 residues. CDR1 is LGHDT, CDR2 YNNKEL, per germline (reference sequence).

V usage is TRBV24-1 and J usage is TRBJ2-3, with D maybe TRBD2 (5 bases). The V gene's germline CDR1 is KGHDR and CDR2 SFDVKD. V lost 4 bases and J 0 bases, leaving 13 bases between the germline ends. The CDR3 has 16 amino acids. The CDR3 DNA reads TGTGCCACCAGTGACCACCAGCGGTCGAGCACAGATACGCAGTATTTT. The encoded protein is CATSDHQRSSTDTQYF.